This T cell receptor (beta chain) was sequenced during a study of shared clonotypes between healthy human individuals (dated by TCRdb to the early 2020s). Regarding the research as a whole: A couple of women and a few men aged 18 to 49 years were included in the cohort. For each donor, three plates each were used for CD4 naive and CD4 memory, two plates were used for CD8 naive, and one plate was used for CD8 memory. To estimate repertoire size and how much clonotypes are shared between individuals, the study performed deep sequencing of blood TCR repertoires from 4 to 6 healthy adults. Different laboratories and diverse techniques were used to prepare libraries and sequence TCR repertoires, to increase sequencing depth and limit assay-specific biases. Each donor's leukapheresis produced roughly between roughly 0.85 and 9.5 billion PBMCs.

Its CDR3 holds 15 amino acids, cysteine through phenylalanine. Of the read, only the CDR3 DNA is kept; its 45 bases are in frame from base 1. Per the germline V gene, SGHVS is the CDR1 and FQNEAQ is the CDR2. V loses 1 base of germline sequence and J loses 6 bases, and the interval between the two ends is 13 bases. Overall results and qualifications from the work: Clonotypes shared by all four sorted-subset donors showed higher generation probabilities than non-shared clonotypes. Sampling was restricted to blood, and TCR repertoires in tissue are likely to differ from TCR repertoires in blood. Even with the large sequencing depth, rarefaction of the sorted-subset datasets indicated that sequencing was incomplete. The genetic and exposure-history diversity represented was limited by the small number of donors. Across a few donors, around 5% of naive CD4, over 3% of naive CD8, about 2.3% of memory CD4, and roughly 0.4% of memory CD8 clonotypes were shared. Larger estimated clonotype richness was generally found for naive subsets than for memory subsets. Pairwise subsampling led to the expectation that sequencing depth would affect the degree of clonotype sharing among donors.

Using the deep immunoSEQ assay, TCR CDR3 regions were amplified from genomic DNA by multiplex PCR. Extracted genomic DNA from each cell subset was spread evenly across all wells of several immunoSEQ 96-well plates, with each plate serving as a replicate. For sorted subsets, about 200 ng genomic DNA, equal to 30,000 to 35,000 T cell genomes, was loaded into each replicate PCR. The purified libraries were quantified using a Qubit 3.0 fluorometer, sized with a Bioanalyzer 2100, and then quantified again using the KAPA Library Quantification kit. Every immunoSEQ 96-well plate was sequenced on a separate single-read 150-cycle Illumina NextSeq 550 flow cell. Concerning the study's data processing: Because only junctional sequences without quality scores were contained in the immunoSEQ output, filtering matching that applied to full-length reads could not be performed. To assign V/J genes and CDR3, sequences were annotated against IMGT germline references using PyIR, a Python wrapper for IgBLAST v1.9. Any read was removed if the V/J assignment was weak (E-value above 1e-6), the CDR3 was missing, or the read contained stop codons, out-of-frame junctions, or ambiguous translated residues. V3J clonotypes were defined as sequences sharing the same inferred V gene, J gene, and CDR3 amino acid sequence. To compute the percentage overlap between repertoires, the number of shared unique clonotypes was divided by the size of the smaller repertoire. RTK rarefaction, the Chao1 estimator, and Recon v2.1 estimates of unobserved clonotypes were used to assess repertoire richness. OLGA was used to compute generation probabilities for all TCRbeta clonotypes that the gDNA method yielded from four donors. As stored in TCRdb, this immuneACCESS dataset retains in-frame rearrangements with V and J assigned. A fraction of the clones does not appear; measured against another copy, unresolved V genes explain less than half of the discrepancy, and the remainder lacks a known reason. V, J and clone size are those of that table, while D and trimming were read from the DNA. The sample has around 600,000 clones on record, 85% to 95% of them singletons. The ten largest make up over 0.095% of the sample.

CD8 naive samples consisted of CD45RO-negative cells that were positively selected for CCR7, yielding a CD45RA+CCR7+ population without TemRA cells. The donors were healthy, HIV-negative adults who had no recently reported acute infections or vaccinations. Every donor was a Caucasian adult living in Nashville, Tennessee, USA. Blood was obtained by leukapheresis, after which PBMCs were separated by Ficoll-Histopaque density gradient centrifugation and cryopreserved in liquid nitrogen vapor phase. Analytical flow cytometry was used to check the purity and quantity of every magnetically sorted T cell population. Each sorted fraction had its genomic DNA isolated and then quantified by UV absorbance on a Nanodrop 2000c. In the case of this clone: The specificity of this receptor is unknown. Per-nucleotide qualities are absent, and no much larger clonotype sits a single base away.

Recombination connected TRBV7-8 to TRBJ2-1; possibly the D gene is TRBD1, per 5 matching bases. The sequencing sample was made of naive CD8+ T cells sorted from blood. The sample's cell subset or site label, in plain terms: CD45RA+CCR7+. This TCR was recovered from a woman aged 25-40 years in good health. The DNA sequence is as follows: TGTGCCAGCAGCTTAGTCGCTTTAGGGGCCAATGAGCAGTTCTTC. The resulting protein is CASSLVALGANEQFF.